The 27 T cell receptor beta chains below come from one sample, sequenced in a study of shared clonotypes between healthy human individuals. The data were produced by immunoSEQ multiplex PCR, yet TCRdb's version contains in-frame clones alone and is incomplete. This table holds about 2 million clones, 85% to 95% found once. Sequenced sample: naive CD4+ T cells sorted from blood. The subset here: CD45RA+ positively selected. The receptors originated from a man aged 18 to 30 in good health.

This clone was found once. V gene TRBV18 combines with J gene TRBJ1-6; a weak D match, TRBD1 (5 bases). CDR1 and CDR2 (germline): KGHSH, LQKENI. The CDR3 sequence is 15 residues long. Trimming removed 3 bases from V and 10 bases from J, with 16 bases in between. The CDR3 nucleotides are TGTGCCAGCTCACCCTCCGACAGAACTTTGTCACCCCTCCACTTT. Translation: CASSPSDRTLSPLHF.

The chain uses TRBV7-2 and TRBJ2-2; D unresolved. CDR1 and CDR2 from the germline V gene are SGHTA and FQGNSA. The CDR3 has 14 residues. Trimming cost V 3 bases and J 1 base, with 6 bases left between them. The CDR3 spells CASSFWGNTGELFF. The CDR3, as DNA: TGTGCCAGCAGCTTTTGGGGGAACACCGGGGAGCTGTTTTTT.

Only one count was recorded for this clone. V is TRBV6-5 and J is TRBJ1-6; 8 nucleotides match TRBD1. The trim removed 6 bases at V and 15 bases at J, leaving 13 bases unmatched. Germline-derived CDR1 and CDR2 are MNHEY and SVGAGI. The CDR3 has 14 residues. The CDR3 nucleotides are TGTGCCAGCAGCCTCGGACAGGGTGCCCCCTACCTCCACTTT. It yields the protein CASSLGQGAPYLHF.

CDR3 sequence (DNA): TGTGCCAGCAGCTCCGGACAGGGCGACACTGAAGCTTTCTTT. Translation: CASSSGQGDTEAFF. The chain carries TRBV11-1 and TRBJ1-1; 8 positions match TRBD1. J gave up 3 bases and V 4 bases, and 4 bases lay outside the gene matches. There are 14 residues in the CDR3. The germline gives CDR1 SGHAT, CDR2 FQDESV (reference sequence).

The chain joins TRBV11-2 to TRBJ2-3, with D perhaps matching TRBD1 (7 bases). Germline CDR1 SGHAT, CDR2 FQNNGV. V lost 4 bases and J 5 bases, leaving 10 bases between the germline ends. CDR3 length: 13 amino acids. The CDR3 nucleotides are TGTGCCAGCAGCTGGAGGGGGCGAGATACGCAGTATTTT. Translated, it gives CASSWRGRDTQYF.

A note on this clone: A much larger clone sits a single nucleotide away, making a read error possible. The gene calls are TRBV7-9 and TRBJ1-6; D ambiguous. Trimming cost V 5 bases and J 10 bases, with 9 bases left between them. Germline assignment: CDR1 SEHNR and CDR2 FQNEAQ (reference sequence). This CDR3 spans 12 amino acids. CDR3 bases: TGTGCCAGCAGCCTCATGGAGTCACCCCTCCACTTT. Translated: CASSLMESPLHF.

The chain couples TRBV5-1 to TRBJ1-6, with 9 bases fitting TRBD1. The CDR3 has 16 residues. J lost 6 bases, V lost 4 bases, and 8 bases had no gene match. Germline assignment: CDR1 SGHRS and CDR2 YFSETQ. This CDR3 reads CASSAMGQGGNSPLHF. In nucleotides, the CDR3 is TGCGCCAGCAGCGCAATGGGACAGGGAGGTAATTCACCCCTCCACTTT.

CDR3 nucleotides: TGTGCCAGCAGTCCCCTCCCTGCAACCTCTGGGGCCAACGTCCTGACTTTC. It translates to CASSPLPATSGANVLTF. The chain employs TRBV2 and TRBJ2-6; D is uncertain. V was clipped by 5 bases and J by 0 bases, with 14 bases between them. The CDR3 totals 17 residues. Looked up from germline, CDR1 is SNHLY and CDR2 is FYNNEI.

This sequence joins TRBV18 and TRBJ1-2; the match to TRBD1 covers 9 bases. The CDR3 runs to 12 residues. Germline CDR1 KGHSH, CDR2 LQKENI. J gave up 7 bases and V 4 bases, and 1 base lay outside the gene matches. In DNA form, the CDR3 reads TGTGCCAGCTCACGGGACAGGGCTGGCTACACCTTC. Amino acid sequence: CASSRDRAGYTF.

This clone was observed a single time. The chain has TRBV27 and TRBJ2-7; 7 positions match TRBD2. The germline V gene encodes CDR1 MNHEY and CDR2 SMNVEV (reference sequence). The CDR3 loop spans 14 amino acids. After removal of 5 bases from V and 5 bases from J, the junction contained 9 bases not matched to a gene. Here the CDR3 reads CASSPRTSLNEQYF. Written as DNA, the CDR3 is TGTGCCAGCAGTCCTCGGACTAGTCTCAACGAGCAGTACTTC.

A single count supports this clone. The rearrangement links TRBV2 to TRBJ2-7; 9 positions match TRBD1. Germline V lookup: CDR1 SNHLY, CDR2 FYNNEI. Trimming took 6 bases from V and 4 from J; bases not matched to a gene: 7. The CDR3 is 14 residues long. The CDR3 is CASRRTGVRYEQYF. CDR3 DNA: TGTGCCAGCAGACGGACAGGGGTGCGGTACGAGCAGTACTTC.

The V and J genes are TRBV7-2 and TRBJ1-3; weak D call: TRBD1 (6 bases). With 2 bases removed from V and 3 bases from J, the gap between germline ends came to 11 bases. CDR3 length: 15 amino acids. CDR1 is SGHTA, CDR2 FQGNSA, per germline. The CDR3 sequence is CASSLSGASGNTIYF. Here the CDR3 DNA reads TGTGCCAGCAGCTTATCAGGGGCAAGTGGAAACACCATATATTTT.

The V gene is TRBV18, the J gene TRBJ1-5; 10 nucleotides agree with TRBD1. Germline V lookup: CDR1 KGHSH, CDR2 LQKENI. Trimming removed 4 bases from V and 5 bases from J; junction bases left unmatched: 5. The CDR3 has 15 residues. The CDR3 here is CASSRTGGKDQPQHF. The CDR3 region has the DNA TGTGCCAGCTCACGGACAGGGGGGAAAGATCAGCCCCAGCATTTT.

The rearrangement joins TRBV5-1 to TRBJ2-3, with TRBD2 matching over 9 bases. Germline loops: CDR1 SGHRS, CDR2 YFSETQ. CDR3 length: 14 amino acids. V was clipped by 5 bases and J by 2 bases; unmatched bases: 3. CDR3 region: CASRLAGATDTQYF. In nucleotides, the CDR3 is TGCGCCAGCAGGTTAGCGGGAGCCACAGATACGCAGTATTTT.

The chain carries TRBV5-4 and TRBJ2-1, with a weak D call TRBD1 (6 bases). CDR1 and CDR2 (germline): SGHNT, YYREEE (reference sequence). The CDR3 extends over 15 amino acids. The V gene lost 4 bases and the J gene lost 4 bases, with 15 bases spanning the gap. The CDR3 coding sequence is TGTGCCAGCAGCCAGGAGGAACAGGGTTACAATGAGCAGTTCTTC. It codes for CASSQEEQGYNEQFF.

The rearrangement joins TRBV6-1 to TRBJ2-3, with D uncertain. Per germline, CDR1 MNHNS and CDR2 SASEGT. The CDR3 covers 14 residues. Between the trimmed V and J ends, which lost 4 bases and 1 base, there was a span of 9 bases. The CDR3 is CASSALDRTDTQYF. CDR3 sequence (DNA): TGTGCCAGCAGTGCCCTGGATCGCACAGATACGCAGTATTTT.

The V call is TRBV14, the J call TRBJ1-1, with D possibly being TRBD1 (5 bases). V shed 2 bases and J shed 5 bases, with 12 bases lying between them. The CDR3 consists of 14 residues. Per germline, CDR1 SGHDN and CDR2 FVKESK. CDR3: CASSQPRERTEAFF. CDR3 sequence (DNA): TGTGCCAGCAGCCAACCCAGGGAGAGGACTGAAGCTTTCTTT.

This clone has a single count. The chain uses TRBV9 and TRBJ1-6; weak D call: TRBD1 (6 bases). This CDR3 has 15 amino acids. Germline values: CDR1 SGDLS, CDR2 YYNGEE. V was pared by 1 base and J by 3 bases, with 8 bases between. DNA for the CDR3: TGTGCCAGCAGCGTAAGGGACATCTATAATTCACCCCTCCACTTT. Residues: CASSVRDIYNSPLHF. Using reference TRBV9 and TRBJ1-6 for the parts outside the CDR3, the full variable domain is DSGVTQTPKHLITATGQRVTLRCSPRSGDLSVYWYQQSLDQGLQFLIQYYNGEERAKGNILERFSAQQFPDLHSELNLSSLELGDSALYFCASSVRDIYNSPLHFGNGTRLTVT.

This sequence joins TRBV7-2 and TRBJ1-6, with 7 bases identical to TRBD1. Germline V lookup: CDR1 SGHTA, CDR2 FQGNSA. The V and J ends lost 1 base and 4 bases, in that order; junction bases with no gene match: 7. This CDR3 contains 17 residues. The CDR3 loop is CASSLGEQGWYNSPLHF. In nucleotides, the CDR3 is TGTGCCAGCAGCTTAGGGGAACAGGGGTGGTATAATTCACCCCTCCACTTT.

V and J are TRBV11-2 and TRBJ1-4; tentative D call: TRBD1 (5 bases). Germline CDR1 and CDR2: SGHAT and FQNNGV. The CDR3 covers 13 residues. V lost 5 bases and J lost 7, with 11 bases in between. CDR3 DNA: TGTGCCAGCAGCCGTGCGGGGACTGAAAAACTGTTTTTT. Its protein is CASSRAGTEKLFF.

The rearrangement uses TRBV5-6 and TRBJ2-3; D is unclear. The CDR3 sequence is 15 residues long. V gave up 7 bases and J gave up 0 bases, with 15 bases separating them. Germline V lookup: CDR1 SGHDT, CDR2 YYEEEE. The CDR3 here is CASRIRLTSTDTQYF. The CDR3 nucleotides read TGTGCCAGCCGCATTCGACTGACTAGCACAGATACGCAGTATTTT. Variable domain in full (rest from reference TRBV5-6 and TRBJ2-3): DAGVTQSPTHLIKTRGQQVTLRCSPKSGHDTVSWYQQALGQGPQFIFQYYEEEERQRGNFPDRFSGHQFPNYSSELNVNALLLGDSALYLCASRIRLTSTDTQYFGPGTRLTVL.

The chain couples TRBV28 to TRBJ1-6; D remains ambiguous. Between the trimmed V and J ends, which lost 2 bases and 0 bases, there was a span of 8 bases. Germline CDR1 and CDR2: MDHEN and SYDVKM. This CDR3 region has 16 residues. Here the CDR3 DNA reads TGTGCCAGCAGTTTAAGGGCCAACTCCTATAATTCACCCCTCCACTTT. Translated: CASSLRANSYNSPLHF.

The V call is TRBV4-3, the J call TRBJ2-2; D is unclear. V lost 7 bases, J lost 5 bases, and 17 bases lay in between. CDR3 length: 15 residues. CDR1 and CDR2 (germline): LGHNA, YSLEER. CDR3 DNA sequence: TGCGCCAGCACCCTCAGTGTCGCGACGACCGGGGAGCTGTTTTTT. The encoded protein is CASTLSVATTGELFF.

This clone was seen once. The chain is built from TRBV19 and TRBJ2-3, with D perhaps matching TRBD1 (5 bases). Trimming pared 1 base from V and 0 bases from J, leaving 11 bases between. The CDR3 consists of 16 residues. The germline V gene encodes CDR1 LNHDA and CDR2 SQIVND (reference sequence). The CDR3 reads CASSIGDSLSTDTQYF. The CDR3 coding sequence is TGTGCCAGTAGTATAGGCGACAGCTTAAGCACAGATACGCAGTATTTT.

This chain joins TRBV29-1 and TRBJ2-7; 8 bases match TRBD1. There are 14 residues in the CDR3. The germline CDR1 and CDR2 sequences are SQVTM and ANQGSEA. Losses at the gene ends were 4 bases for V and 6 bases for J; bases not matched to a gene: 11. Here the CDR3 DNA reads TGCAGCGTTGTGGCTGGGGACAGGCGGTTCGAGCAGTACTTC. Protein product: CSVVAGDRRFEQYF.

This clone was recorded a few times. This sample includes further DNA sequences coding for the same CDR3. J is TRBJ2-4 and V is TRBV20-1; D not resolved. V lost 3 bases, J lost 5 bases, and 5 bases lay in between. Germline V CDR1 and CDR2: DFQATT, SNEGSKA (reference sequence). The CDR3 spans 11 residues. Written as DNA, the CDR3 is TGCAGTGCTAGCCCCGAAAACATTCAGTACTTC. This gives the protein CSASPENIQYF.

This rearrangement joins TRBV5-1 to TRBJ2-1; D not resolved. CDR1 is SGHRS and CDR2 is YFSETQ in the germline V gene. Trimming left V 3 bases short and J 7 bases short, with 17 bases between. The CDR3 covers 15 residues. CDR3: CASSSAGPAKNEQFF. The DNA of the CDR3 is TGCGCCAGCAGCTCGGCAGGCCCCGCGAAGAATGAGCAGTTCTTC.